Each of the 20 T cell receptor beta chains below was sequenced from the same sample in a study of CD8 T cells in ankylosing spondylitis. TCRdb re-called the 5' RACE reads with MiXCR, one entry per CDR3 protein. Altogether around 220,000 distinct CDR3 sequences are present, roughly 10% being singletons, with the ten largest covering less than 25%. Sequenced: blood, either unsorted or a sorted T cell fraction (not recorded which). The source of these receptors is a male donor with ankylosing spondylitis or in good health (not recorded which).

This clonotype was observed many times. The chain uses TRBV5-1 and TRBJ1-1; D possibly corresponds to TRBD1 (6 bases). The V gene lost 1 base and the J gene lost 1 base, with 11 bases spanning the gap. This CDR3 region has 15 residues. Germline V lookup: CDR1 SGHRS, CDR2 YFSETQ. CDR3 region: CASSLTGSGNTEAFF. In DNA, the CDR3 is TGCGCCAGCAGCTTGACAGGGTCCGGGAACACTGAAGCTTTCTTT.

Ten or more counts support this clonotype. V gene TRBV6-1 combines with J gene TRBJ2-1, with D possibly being TRBD1 or TRBD2 (5 bases each). Per germline, CDR1 MNHNS and CDR2 SASEGT. Trimming took off 8 bases at V and 5 bases at J, with 25 bases between the two ends. The CDR3 runs to 17 residues. The CDR3 loop reads CASLPRGASPPNNEQFF. In DNA form, the CDR3 reads TGTGCCAGCCTTCCCCGAGGGGCTAGCCCCCCCAACAATGAGCAGTTCTTC.

This clonotype appeared many times. The chain links TRBV5-5 to TRBJ2-1; possibly TRBD2 for D (6 bases). This CDR3 contains 15 residues. Germline CDR1 SGHKS, CDR2 YYEKEE (reference sequence). V lost 4 bases, J lost 9 bases, and 20 bases lay in between. In DNA, the CDR3 is TGTGCCAGCAGCGCGCTAGCAGGCTCGCGGGGTGAGCAGTTCTTC. Translated: CASSALAGSRGEQFF.

The chain uses TRBV7-8 and TRBJ2-7; D call uncertain. V lost 1 base, J lost 4 bases, and 5 bases lay in between. The CDR3 length is 12 residues. From germline, CDR1 is SGHVS and CDR2 FQNEAQ. The CDR3 here is CASSLDLYEQYF. DNA for the CDR3: TGTGCCAGCAGCTTAGATTTGTACGAGCAGTACTTC.

Many counts were recorded for this clonotype. The DNA for the CDR3 is TGCGCCAGCAGCCCCTCCGGGCAGGGGGCGCCTACGACCACTGAAGCTTTCTTT. This encodes CASSPSGQGAPTTTEAFF. The J gene is TRBJ1-1, the V gene TRBV5-1, with 8 bases aligning to TRBD1. Trimming at V came to 4 bases and at J to 4 bases, leaving 18 bases not matched to a gene. This CDR3 contains 18 residues. Germline V gene sequence: CDR1 SGHRS, CDR2 YFSETQ. The whole variable domain, filled in from reference TRBV5-1 and TRBJ1-1, reads KAGVTQTPRYLIKTRGQQVTLSCSPISGHRSVSWYQQTPGQGLQFLFEYFSETQRNKGNFPGRFSGRQFSNSRSEMNVSTLELGDSALYLCASSPSGQGAPTTTEAFFGQGTRLTVV.

CDR3 protein: CASSETALNTEAFF. The CDR3 nucleotides read TGTGCCAGCAGTGAAACCGCGTTGAACACTGAAGCTTTCTTT. This chain links TRBV2 with TRBJ1-1; D remains ambiguous. This CDR3 is 14 amino acids long. V was clipped by 2 bases and J by 0 bases, with 7 bases between them. Germline V gives CDR1 SNHLY, CDR2 FYNNEI. The full variable domain, completed using reference TRBV2 and TRBJ1-1, is EPEVTQTPSHQVTQMGQEVILRCVPISNHLYFYWYRQILGQKVEFLVSFYNNEISEKSEIFDDQFSVERPDGSNFTLKIRSTKLEDSAMYFCASSETALNTEAFFGQGTRLTVV.

The genes are TRBV7-3 and TRBJ2-3; the match to TRBD1 covers 8 bases. The CDR3 runs to 16 residues. J lost 0 bases, V lost 1 base, and 3 bases had no gene match. Looked up from germline, CDR1 is SGHTA and CDR2 is FQGTGA. CDR3 in amino acids: CASSLNRGASTDTQYF. The CDR3 bases are TGTGCCAGCAGCTTAAACAGGGGGGCGAGCACAGATACGCAGTATTTT.

The V and J genes are TRBV3-1 and TRBJ2-1, with D possibly being TRBD1 or TRBD2 (5 bases each). The germline V and J ends were trimmed by 7 bases and 9 bases, with 19 bases remaining between them. Germline V lookup: CDR1 LGHDT, CDR2 YNNKEL (reference sequence). The CDR3 runs 14 residues. The CDR3 coding sequence is TGTGCCAGCACCACGATTTTGGGTGGGGGTGAGCAGTTCTTC. It encodes CASTTILGGGEQFF.

This clonotype was seen ten or more times. The chain uses TRBV15 and TRBJ1-4; D uncertain. The CDR3 has 14 residues. Germline V gene lookup returns CDR1 LNHNV and CDR2 YYDKDF (reference sequence). V dropped 1 base and J dropped 6 bases, with 9 bases sitting between them. In DNA form, the CDR3 reads TGTGCCACCAGCAGAGGGACGGGATATGAAAAACTGTTTTTT. Its protein product is CATSRGTGYEKLFF.

About this clonotype itself: This may arise from a read error, as a much more abundant clone is one base away. Given the absence of the conserved phenylalanine or tryptophan at the CDR3 end, a read error is likely. The V and J genes are TRBV7-9 and TRBJ2-7, with TRBD2 matching 8 bases. CDR3 length: 16 amino acids. Germline V gives CDR1 SEHNR, CDR2 FQNEAQ (reference sequence). In nucleotides, the CDR3 is TGTGCCAGCAGCCTAGCTCTCGGGACTAGCTCCTACGAGCAGTACCTC. It is translated as CASSLALGTSSYEQYL.

Many counts were recorded for this clonotype. This chain uses TRBV5-1 with TRBJ1-2; 9 nucleotides align to TRBD1. The length of the CDR3 is 14 residues. The V gene's germline CDR1 is SGHRS and CDR2 YFSETQ. V lost 0 bases to trimming and J lost 4 bases; unmatched junction nucleotides: 1. CDR3: CASSLDRGPYGYTF. The CDR3 DNA follows: TGCGCCAGCAGCTTGGACAGGGGGCCCTATGGCTACACCTTC.

In this sample, this clonotype turned up a few times. The CDR3 loop reads CAISYGTSGGNEQFF. The CDR3 region has the DNA TGTGCCATCAGTTACGGGACTAGCGGGGGCAATGAGCAGTTCTTC. V gene TRBV10-3 combines with J gene TRBJ2-1; 14 bases fit TRBD2. Looked up from germline, CDR1 is ENHRY and CDR2 is SYGVKD. Trimming took 5 bases from V and 6 from J; bases not matched to a gene: 3. The CDR3 runs to 15 residues.

This clonotype has ten or more counts. CDR3 bases: TGTGCCAGCAGTTATTTATCCGGGAGCACTGAAGCTTTCTTT. Protein sequence: CASSYLSGSTEAFF. The chain joins TRBV6-5 to TRBJ1-1; D is ambiguous. The V end lost 3 bases, the J end lost 4 bases, and 12 bases lay between the germline ends. The V gene's germline CDR1 is MNHEY and CDR2 SVGAGI. The CDR3 is 14 residues long.

The V and J genes are TRBV7-3 and TRBJ2-1, with 9 positions matching TRBD2. The CDR3 extends over 15 amino acids. The V gene end was trimmed by 2 bases and the J gene end by 4 bases; junction bases not matched to a gene: 3. Looked up from germline, CDR1 is SGHTA and CDR2 is FQGTGA. The CDR3 DNA reads as TGTGCCAGCAGCTTATCGACTAGCGGATACAATGAGCAGTTCTTC. Translating it yields CASSLSTSGYNEQFF.

Ten or more counts support this clonotype. The rearrangement links TRBV9 to TRBJ2-7; D is undetermined. Germline CDR1 reads SGDLS; CDR2 reads YYNGEE. V lost 3 bases, J lost 0 bases, and 7 bases lay in between. The length of the CDR3 is 13 residues. The CDR3 sequence is CASSADGSYEQYF. CDR3 bases: TGTGCCAGCAGCGCGGACGGCTCCTACGAGCAGTACTTC.

This clonotype was picked up many times. The chain couples TRBV6-1 to TRBJ1-2; no clear D gene. The CDR3 extends over 15 amino acids. CDR1 is MNHNS, CDR2 SASEGT, per germline. V was shortened by 4 bases and J by 4 bases, with 16 bases between the two germline ends. CDR3 nucleotide sequence: TGTGCCAGCAGTGGCAGAGGTGCCCAACTCTATGGCTACACCTTC. Protein: CASSGRGAQLYGYTF.

This clonotype was picked up many times. The chain combines TRBV6-1 with TRBJ2-4; 7 bases match TRBD1. Germline assignment: CDR1 MNHNS and CDR2 SASEGT. This CDR3 contains 19 residues. Trimming cost V 4 bases and J 0 bases; bases outside gene matches: 15. The CDR3: CASSVRGTGTDIAKNIQYF. CDR3 nucleotides: TGTGCCAGCAGTGTGAGGGGGACCGGGACAGATATAGCCAAAAACATTCAGTACTTC.

This clonotype was picked up a small number of times. This chain joins TRBV15 and TRBJ2-2; D uncertain. The germline V gene encodes CDR1 LNHNV and CDR2 YYDKDF (reference sequence). The V end was cut by 0 bases, the J end by 4 bases, with 9 bases between. The CDR3 has 15 residues. CDR3 bases: TGTGCCACCAGCAGAGAACTGGATTTCACCGGGGAGCTGTTTTTT. Translation: CATSRELDFTGELFF.

This chain joins TRBV5-1 and TRBJ1-1; D is possibly TRBD1 (6 bases). Germline assignment: CDR1 SGHRS and CDR2 YFSETQ. The CDR3 extends over 17 amino acids. Trimming pared 4 bases from V and 2 bases from J, leaving 21 bases between. The CDR3 region has the DNA TGCGCCAGCAGCCCCGTAGAAGGGGGTTTAGGAAACACTGAAGCTTTCTTT. Its protein is CASSPVEGGLGNTEAFF. The variable domain in full, with the rest retrieved from reference TRBV5-1 and TRBJ1-1, is KAGVTQTPRYLIKTRGQQVTLSCSPISGHRSVSWYQQTPGQGLQFLFEYFSETQRNKGNFPGRFSGRQFSNSRSEMNVSTLELGDSALYLCASSPVEGGLGNTEAFFGQGTRLTVV.

Many counts were recorded for this clonotype. V gene TRBV5-1 combines with J gene TRBJ2-3; possible D gene TRBD2, 5 bases. CDR3 size: 13 residues. From germline, CDR1 is SGHRS and CDR2 YFSETQ. V lost 4 bases to trimming and J lost 1 base, with 7 bases between them. The CDR3 DNA reads TGCGCCAGCAGCCGGGATCGCACAGATACGCAGTATTTT. Its protein product is CASSRDRTDTQYF.